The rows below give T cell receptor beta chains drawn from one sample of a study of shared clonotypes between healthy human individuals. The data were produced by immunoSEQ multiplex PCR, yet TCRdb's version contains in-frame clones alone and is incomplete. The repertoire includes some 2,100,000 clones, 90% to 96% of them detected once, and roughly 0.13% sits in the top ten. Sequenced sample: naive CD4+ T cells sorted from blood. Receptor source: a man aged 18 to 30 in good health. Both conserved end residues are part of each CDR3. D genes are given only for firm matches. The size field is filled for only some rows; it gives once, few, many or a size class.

TGTGCCACTCGGGGGAACGAGGGAAATCAGCCCCAGCATTTT	CATRGNEGNQPQHF	-	-	TRBV19	TRBJ1-5
TGCGCCAGCAGCTTGGGGCAGGCATCCTACGAGCAGTACTTC	CASSLGQASYEQYF	-	-	TRBV5-1	TRBJ2-7
TGTGCCAGCAGCCAGGCGGGACAGCTCTACGAGCAGTACTTC	CASSQAGQLYEQYF	-	-	TRBV4-2	TRBJ2-7
TGTGCCAGCGAACTTATTGAAGGGGGGGGACTCAACTATGGCTACACCTTC	CASELIEGGGLNYGYTF	-	-	TRBV2	TRBJ1-2
TGTGCCAGCACTTCTGAACTTAGCAATCAGCCCCAGCATTTT	CASTSELSNQPQHF	-	-	TRBV2	TRBJ1-5
TGTGCCAGCAGTTTCGGGACAGCGACTAGCACAGATACGCAGTATTTT	CASSFGTATSTDTQYF	TRBD1	-	TRBV28	TRBJ2-3
TGTGCCAGCAGAGTACCCGGGACGGCCCAAGAGACCCAGTACTTC	CASRVPGTAQETQYF	-	-	TRBV5-5	TRBJ2-5
TGTGCCATCGGAGCCGGGACAGGGGTAAACATTCAGTACTTC	CAIGAGTGVNIQYF	TRBD1	-	TRBV6-1	TRBJ2-4
TGTGCCAGTAGTATTCCCCGGGGCTCTGGGGCCAACGTCCTGACTTTC	CASSIPRGSGANVLTF	-	-	TRBV19	TRBJ2-6
TGTGCCCGAAGCGGGGGCACAGATACGCAGTATTTT	CARSGGTDTQYF	TRBD2	few	TRBV30	TRBJ2-3
TGTGCCAGCAGCTTCAGGACAGGGGACGGCTACACCTTC	CASSFRTGDGYTF	TRBD1	-	TRBV27	TRBJ1-2
TGTGCCAGCAGCTCAACCGGGACAGGGGACGAGCAGTACTTC	CASSSTGTGDEQYF	TRBD1	-	TRBV13	TRBJ2-7